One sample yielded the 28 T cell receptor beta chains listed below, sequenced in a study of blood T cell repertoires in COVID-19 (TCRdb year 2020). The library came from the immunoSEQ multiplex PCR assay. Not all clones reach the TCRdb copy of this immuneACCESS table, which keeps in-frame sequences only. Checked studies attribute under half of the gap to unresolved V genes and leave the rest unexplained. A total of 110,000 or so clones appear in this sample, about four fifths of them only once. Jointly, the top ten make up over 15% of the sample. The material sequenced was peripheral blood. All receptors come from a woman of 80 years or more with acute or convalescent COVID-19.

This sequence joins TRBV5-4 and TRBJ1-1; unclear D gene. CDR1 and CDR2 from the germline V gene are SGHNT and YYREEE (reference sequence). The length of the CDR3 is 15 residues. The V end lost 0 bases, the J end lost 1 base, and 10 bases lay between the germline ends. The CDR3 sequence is CASSLGADKNTEAFF. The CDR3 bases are TGTGCCAGCAGCTTGGGCGCAGACAAGAACACTGAAGCTTTCTTT. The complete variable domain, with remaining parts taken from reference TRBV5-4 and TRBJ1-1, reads ETGVTQSPTHLIKTRGQQVTLRCSSQSGHNTVSWYQQALGQGPQFIFQYYREEENGRGNFPPRFSGLQFPNYSSELNVNALELDDSALYLCASSLGADKNTEAFFGQGTRLTVV.

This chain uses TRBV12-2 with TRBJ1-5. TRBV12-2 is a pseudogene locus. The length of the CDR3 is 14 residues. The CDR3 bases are TGTGCAAGTCGCTTAAGGCCGGGGGACCAGCCCCAGCATTTT. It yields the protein CASRLRPGDQPQHF.

DNA of the CDR3: TGTGCCAGCAGCCAATACAGGGGTACTAACTATGGCTACACCTTC. Translation gives CASSQYRGTNYGYTF. V gene TRBV7-2 combines with J gene TRBJ1-2; 7 bases match TRBD1. Trimming cost V 5 bases and J 0 bases; bases outside gene matches: 6. This CDR3 has 15 residues. From germline, CDR1 is SGHTA and CDR2 FQGNSA.

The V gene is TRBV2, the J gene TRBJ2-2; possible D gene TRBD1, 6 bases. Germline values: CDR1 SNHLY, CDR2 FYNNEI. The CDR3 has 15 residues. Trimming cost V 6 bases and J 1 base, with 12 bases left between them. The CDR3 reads CASRQLQGNTGELFF. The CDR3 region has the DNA TGTGCCAGCAGGCAACTACAGGGGAACACCGGGGAGCTGTTTTTT.

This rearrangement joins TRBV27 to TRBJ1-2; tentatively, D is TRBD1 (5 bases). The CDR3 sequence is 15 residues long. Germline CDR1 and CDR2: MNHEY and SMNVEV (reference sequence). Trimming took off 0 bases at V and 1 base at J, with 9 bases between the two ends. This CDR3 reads CASSLSFDSNYGYTF. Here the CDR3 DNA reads TGTGCCAGCAGTTTATCGTTCGACAGTAACTATGGCTACACCTTC.

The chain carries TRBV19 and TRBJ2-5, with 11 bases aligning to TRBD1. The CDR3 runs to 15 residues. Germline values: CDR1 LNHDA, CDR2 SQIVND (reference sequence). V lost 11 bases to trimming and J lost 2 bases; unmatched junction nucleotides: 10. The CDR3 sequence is CASTDRDRGQETQYF. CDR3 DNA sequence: TGTGCCTCCACAGACCGGGACAGGGGGCAAGAGACCCAGTACTTC. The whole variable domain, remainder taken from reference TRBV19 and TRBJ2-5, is DGGITQSPKYLFRKEGQNVTLSCEQNLNHDAMYWYRQDPGQGLRLIYYSQIVNDFQKGDIAEGYSVSREKKESFPLTVTSAQKNPTAFYLCASTDRDRGQETQYFGPGTRLLVL.

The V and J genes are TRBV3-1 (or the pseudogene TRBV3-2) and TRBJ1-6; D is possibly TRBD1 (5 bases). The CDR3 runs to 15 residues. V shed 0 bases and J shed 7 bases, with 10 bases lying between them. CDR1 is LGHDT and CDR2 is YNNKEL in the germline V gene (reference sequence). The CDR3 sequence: CASSQDRQGNSPLHF. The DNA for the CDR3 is TGTGCCAGCAGCCAAGACAGGCAGGGAAATTCACCCCTCCACTTT.

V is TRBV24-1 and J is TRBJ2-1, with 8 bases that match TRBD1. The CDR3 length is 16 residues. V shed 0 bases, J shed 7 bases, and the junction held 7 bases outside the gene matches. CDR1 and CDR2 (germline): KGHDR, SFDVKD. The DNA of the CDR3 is TGTGCCACCAGTGATTTGGACAGGGGCGAACTGAATGAGCAGTTCTTC. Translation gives CATSDLDRGELNEQFF.

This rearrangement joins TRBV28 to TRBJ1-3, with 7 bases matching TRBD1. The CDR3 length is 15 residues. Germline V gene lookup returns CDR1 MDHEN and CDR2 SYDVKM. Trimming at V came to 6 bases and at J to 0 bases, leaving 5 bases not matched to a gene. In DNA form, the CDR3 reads TGTGCCAGCAGGGGCCAGGGGGTCTCTGGAAACACCATATATTTT. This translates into CASRGQGVSGNTIYF.

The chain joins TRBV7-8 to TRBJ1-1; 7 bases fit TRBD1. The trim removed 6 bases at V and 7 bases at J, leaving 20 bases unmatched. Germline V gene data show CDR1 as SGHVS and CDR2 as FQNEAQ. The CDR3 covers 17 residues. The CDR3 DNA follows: TGTGCCAGCAGATTAATCACCGGGACAGCCTGGGGTAATGAAGCTTTCTTT. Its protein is CASRLITGTAWGNEAFF.

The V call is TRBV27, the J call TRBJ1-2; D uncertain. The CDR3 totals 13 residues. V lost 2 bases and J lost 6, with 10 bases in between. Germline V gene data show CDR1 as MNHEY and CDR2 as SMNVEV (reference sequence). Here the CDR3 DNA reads TGTGCCAGCAGTTTAGCCCCAGCGGATGGCTACACCTTC. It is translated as CASSLAPADGYTF.

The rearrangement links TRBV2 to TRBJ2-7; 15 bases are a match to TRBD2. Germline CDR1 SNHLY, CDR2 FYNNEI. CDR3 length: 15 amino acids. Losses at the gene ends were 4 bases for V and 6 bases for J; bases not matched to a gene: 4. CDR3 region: CASSAGTSGRSEQYV. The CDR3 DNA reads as TGTGCCAGCAGTGCAGGGACTAGCGGGAGGAGCGAGCAGTACGTC.

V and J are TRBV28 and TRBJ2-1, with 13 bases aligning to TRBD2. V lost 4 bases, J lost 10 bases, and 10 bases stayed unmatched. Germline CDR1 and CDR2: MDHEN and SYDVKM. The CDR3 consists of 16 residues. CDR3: CASSSRTSGRLEEQFF. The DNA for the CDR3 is TGTGCCAGCAGTTCACGGACTAGCGGGAGATTAGAGGAGCAGTTCTTC.

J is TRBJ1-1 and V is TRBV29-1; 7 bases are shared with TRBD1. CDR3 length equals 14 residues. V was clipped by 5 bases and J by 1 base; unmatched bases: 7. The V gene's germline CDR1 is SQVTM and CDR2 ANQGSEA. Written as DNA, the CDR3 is TGCAGCGTTCAAAGACAGGGCGGGAACACTGAAGCTTTCTTT. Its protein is CSVQRQGGNTEAFF.

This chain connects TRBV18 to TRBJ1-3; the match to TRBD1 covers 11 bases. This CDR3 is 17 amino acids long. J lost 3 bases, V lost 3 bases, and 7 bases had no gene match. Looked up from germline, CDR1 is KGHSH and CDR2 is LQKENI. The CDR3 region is CASSPSRTGGVGNTIYF. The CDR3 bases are TGTGCCAGCTCACCCTCCAGGACAGGGGGCGTTGGAAACACCATATATTTT.

The CDR3 loop reads CSVVGAFSTDTQYF. CDR3 bases: TGCAGCGTTGTAGGAGCATTTAGCACAGATACGCAGTATTTT. This chain uses TRBV29-1 with TRBJ2-3; D ambiguous. CDR3 size: 14 residues. Between the trimmed V and J ends, which lost 4 bases and 0 bases, there was a span of 11 bases. CDR1 SQVTM and CDR2 ANQGSEA come from the germline V gene.

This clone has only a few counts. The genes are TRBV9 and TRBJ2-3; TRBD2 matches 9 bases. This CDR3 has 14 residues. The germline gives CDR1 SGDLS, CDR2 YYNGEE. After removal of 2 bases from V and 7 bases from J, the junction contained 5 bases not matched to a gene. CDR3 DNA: TGTGCCAGCAGCGTCGCTAGCGGGAAACATACGCAGTATTTT. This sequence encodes CASSVASGKHTQYF. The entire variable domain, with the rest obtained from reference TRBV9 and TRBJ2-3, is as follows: DSGVTQTPKHLITATGQRVTLRCSPRSGDLSVYWYQQSLDQGLQFLIQYYNGEERAKGNILERFSAQQFPDLHSELNLSSLELGDSALYFCASSVASGKHTQYFGPGTRLTVL.

The CDR3 sequence is CASIGRGRTEKLFF. CDR3 nucleotides: TGTGCCAGTATAGGTAGGGGGCGCACTGAAAAACTGTTTTTT. V and J are TRBV19 and TRBJ1-4; 7 nucleotides align to TRBD1. J gave up 7 bases and V 7 bases, and 9 bases lay outside the gene matches. Germline V gene sequence: CDR1 LNHDA, CDR2 SQIVND (reference sequence). The CDR3 has 14 residues.

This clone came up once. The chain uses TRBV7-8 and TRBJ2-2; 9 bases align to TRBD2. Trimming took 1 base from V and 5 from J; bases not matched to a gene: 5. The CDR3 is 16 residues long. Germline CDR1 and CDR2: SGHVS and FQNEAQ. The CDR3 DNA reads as TGTGCCAGCAGCTTAGTGGCGGGAGGGTGGACCGGGGAGCTGTTTTTT. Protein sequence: CASSLVAGGWTGELFF.

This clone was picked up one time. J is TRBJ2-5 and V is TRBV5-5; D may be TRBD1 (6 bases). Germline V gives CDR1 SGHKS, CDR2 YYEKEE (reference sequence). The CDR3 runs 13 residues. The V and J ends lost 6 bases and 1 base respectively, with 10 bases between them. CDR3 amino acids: CASTSDSQETQYF. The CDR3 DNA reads TGTGCCAGCACCTCGGACAGCCAAGAGACCCAGTACTTC. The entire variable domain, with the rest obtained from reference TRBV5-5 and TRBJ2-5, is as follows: DAGVTQSPTHLIKTRGQQVTLRCSPISGHKSVSWYQQVLGQGPQFIFQYYEKEERGRGNFPDRFSARQFPNYSSELNVNALLLGDSALYLCASTSDSQETQYFGPGTRLLVL.

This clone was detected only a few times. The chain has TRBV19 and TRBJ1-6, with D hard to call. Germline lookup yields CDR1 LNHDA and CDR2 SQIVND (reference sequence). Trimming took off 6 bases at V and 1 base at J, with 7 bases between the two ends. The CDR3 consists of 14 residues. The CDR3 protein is CASSHRSYNSPLHF. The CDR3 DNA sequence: TGTGCCAGTAGCCACCGGTCCTATAATTCACCCCTCCACTTT. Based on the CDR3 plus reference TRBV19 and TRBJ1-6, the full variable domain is DGGITQSPKYLFRKEGQNVTLSCEQNLNHDAMYWYRQDPGQGLRLIYYSQIVNDFQKGDIAEGYSVSREKKESFPLTVTSAQKNPTAFYLCASSHRSYNSPLHFGNGTRLTVT.

CDR3 in amino acids: CASSLQGGNYEQYV. Here the CDR3 DNA reads TGTGCCAGCAGCTTACAGGGAGGTAACTACGAGCAGTACGTC. The J gene is TRBJ2-7, the V gene TRBV7-2; D is perhaps TRBD2 (6 bases). The V gene's germline CDR1 is SGHTA and CDR2 FQGNSA. The CDR3 sequence is 14 residues long. Trimming stripped 2 bases from V and 3 bases from J, with 11 bases between.

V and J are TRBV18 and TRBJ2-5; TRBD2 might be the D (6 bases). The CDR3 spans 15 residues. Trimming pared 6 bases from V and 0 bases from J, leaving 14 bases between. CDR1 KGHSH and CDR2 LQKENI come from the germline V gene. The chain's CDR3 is CASSSESGDQETQYF. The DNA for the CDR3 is TGTGCCAGCTCTTCCGAGTCGGGGGACCAAGAGACCCAGTACTTC.

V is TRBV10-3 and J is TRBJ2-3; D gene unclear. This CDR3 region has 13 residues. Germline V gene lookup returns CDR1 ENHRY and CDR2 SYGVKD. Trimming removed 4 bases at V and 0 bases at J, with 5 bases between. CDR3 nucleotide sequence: TGTGCCATCAGTGTCGGTAGCACAGATACGCAGTATTTT. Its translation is CAISVGSTDTQYF.

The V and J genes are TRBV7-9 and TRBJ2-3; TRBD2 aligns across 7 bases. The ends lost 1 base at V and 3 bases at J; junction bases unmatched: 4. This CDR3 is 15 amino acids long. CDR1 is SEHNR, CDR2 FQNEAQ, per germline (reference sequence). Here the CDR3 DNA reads TGTGCCAGCAGCTTAGGGGGCGGGAGAACAGATACGCAGTATTTT. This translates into CASSLGGGRTDTQYF.

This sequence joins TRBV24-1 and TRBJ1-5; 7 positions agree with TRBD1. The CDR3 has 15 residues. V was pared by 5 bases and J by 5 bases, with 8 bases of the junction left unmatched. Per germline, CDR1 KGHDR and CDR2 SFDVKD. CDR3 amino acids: CATSAGQEFDQPQHF. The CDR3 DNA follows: TGTGCCACCAGTGCCGGACAGGAATTCGATCAGCCCCAGCATTTT.

The CDR3 DNA reads as TGTGCCAGCAGTGTTAGACTAGCGGGAGCTTCGGGCGAGCAGTACTTC. This codes for CASSVRLAGASGEQYF. V gene TRBV2 combines with J gene TRBJ2-7, with TRBD2 identical over 12 bases. Looked up from germline, CDR1 is SNHLY and CDR2 is FYNNEI. The CDR3 is made up of 16 amino acids. The junction had 10 bases not matched to a gene; V was cut back by 4 bases and J by 6 bases.

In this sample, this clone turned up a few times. The CDR3 region is CASSSKGSGSNQPQHF. CDR3 in DNA: TGTGCCAGCAGCTCCAAGGGGTCTGGCAGCAATCAGCCCCAGCATTTT. V usage is TRBV5-8 and J usage is TRBJ1-5; perhaps TRBD1 as D (5 bases). CDR3 size: 16 residues. V was pared by 3 bases and J by 1 base, with 14 bases between. Germline V gives CDR1 SGHTS, CDR2 YDEGEE. The full variable domain, its missing parts supplied by reference TRBV5-8 and TRBJ1-5, is EAGVTQSPTHLIKTRGQQATLRCSPISGHTSVYWYQQALGLGLQFLLWYDEGEERNRGNFPPRFSGRQFPNYSSELNVNALELEDSALYLCASSSKGSGSNQPQHFGDGTRLSIL.